This T cell receptor beta chain was identified during a study of T-cell reconstitution after alpha-beta-depleted transplantation in children. This clonotype was detected only once. The trim removed 4 bases at V and 1 base at J, leaving 9 bases unmatched. Per germline, CDR1 PRHDT and CDR2 FYEKMQ (reference sequence). CDR3 length equals 17 residues. This sample's TCRbeta library carried unique molecular identifier barcodes. TCRdb used MiXCR to reprocess the PCR reads, holding one entry per CDR3 protein. The data show about 540,000 distinct CDR3 sequences, with 15% to 20% seen just once and about 3.1% held by the top ten.

This clonotype originated in a human donor who donated a stem cell graft to a child with acute lymphoblastic leukemia. V is TRBV13 and J is TRBJ2-5, with 10 bases fitting TRBD2. The source was PBMCs from the stem cell graft donor, collected from the stem cell graft. The CDR3 loop is CASSSSGLAALQETQYF. The CDR3 region has the DNA TGTGCCAGCAGCTCCAGCGGACTAGCGGCACTCCAAGAGACCCAGTACTTC.